One sample yielded the 16 T cell receptor beta chains listed below, sequenced in a study of cytomegalovirus exposure and HLA in healthy donors (dated by TCRdb to the late 2010s). Libraries were constructed by the immunoSEQ multiplex PCR assay. For the multiplex PCR, a mixture combining 60 forward primers for TCR Vbeta segments and 13 reverse primers for TCR Jbeta segments was used. The immuneACCESS repertoire file appears here via TCRdb, limited to in-frame rearrangements. These files lack a portion of the clones; in checked studies, under half of the deficit traces to unresolved V genes, and the cause of the others is not known. This sample lists 70,000 to 95,000 clones; approximately 80% were detected once. The ten largest clonotypes hold around 2% of the sample. The specimen sequenced was PBMCs. These receptors originate from a young man in good health and CMV-seronegative.

The chain carries TRBV4-2 and TRBJ2-5; D unclear. The J call is uncertain, as TRBJ2-7 better fits the DNA end. The CDR3 is 14 residues long. The germline V gene encodes CDR1 LGHNA and CDR2 YNFKEQ. CDR3 region: CASSQDRVGYEQYF. The CDR3 coding sequence is TGTGCCAGCAGCCAGGATCGCGTGGGCTACGAGCAGTACTTC.

This clone has more than one count but fewer than ten. The chain carries TRBV6-5 and TRBJ2-3, with 9 bases aligning to TRBD2. This CDR3 has 16 amino acids. V shed 0 bases and J 2 bases; nucleotides not matched to a gene: 3. Looked up from germline, CDR1 is MNHEY and CDR2 is SVGAGI. CDR3 coding DNA: TGTGCCAGCAGTTACTCGCCTAGCGGGGCCACAGATACGCAGTATTTT. It is translated as CASSYSPSGATDTQYF.

The V gene is TRBV7-9, the J gene TRBJ1-5; no reliable D call. Looked up from germline, CDR1 is SEHNR and CDR2 is FQNEAQ (reference sequence). Trimming left V 3 bases short and J 7 bases short, with 7 bases between. This CDR3 comprises 12 residues. The CDR3 nucleotides are TGTGCCAGCAGCTTTTATTCCCAGCCCCAGCATTTT. Protein product: CASSFYSQPQHF.

This clone was seen only a few times. This rearrangement joins TRBV6-1 to TRBJ1-4; 7 positions agree with TRBD1. Trimming at V came to 2 bases and at J to 6 bases, leaving 9 bases not matched to a gene. CDR3 size: 16 residues. From germline, CDR1 is MNHNS and CDR2 SASEGT. CDR3 nucleotide sequence: TGTGCCAGCAGTGAATTATCCGGGACAGCGGATGAAAAACTGTTTTTT. This sequence encodes CASSELSGTADEKLFF.

The chain links TRBV28 to TRBJ1-5; TRBD1 might be the D (5 bases). The CDR3 runs to 15 residues. CDR1 is MDHEN and CDR2 is SYDVKM in the germline V gene. V lost 2 bases to trimming and J lost 6 bases, with 14 bases between them. The CDR3 nucleotides are TGTGCCAGCAGTTTACAGGGAGGGCGGACTCAGCCCCAGCATTTT. Amino acid sequence: CASSLQGGRTQPQHF.

The chain couples TRBV5-1 to TRBJ1-5, with TRBD1 as a possible D gene (5 bases). The germline V gene encodes CDR1 SGHRS and CDR2 YFSETQ. V was trimmed by 0 bases and J by 5 bases, leaving 12 bases between them. The CDR3 totals 15 residues. CDR3 sequence: CASSLAGGHDQPQHF. The CDR3 DNA sequence: TGCGCCAGCAGCTTGGCGGGTGGACACGATCAGCCCCAGCATTTT.

The gene calls are TRBV2 and TRBJ1-1; no firm D call. Trimming removed 6 bases from V and 4 bases from J, with 24 bases in between. Germline CDR1 SNHLY, CDR2 FYNNEI. The length of the CDR3 is 17 residues. The CDR3 sequence: CASRREGSFFSGTEAFF. The CDR3 region has the DNA TGTGCCAGCAGACGAGAGGGCTCCTTCTTTTCGGGCACTGAAGCTTTCTTT.

The gene calls are TRBV5-1 and TRBJ1-1, with 12 positions matching TRBD1. After removal of 4 bases from V and 5 bases from J, the junction contained 9 bases not matched to a gene. Germline loops: CDR1 SGHRS, CDR2 YFSETQ. CDR3 size: 16 residues. CDR3 nucleotide sequence: TGCGCCAGCAGCCCGGGAGGGACAGGGGGCAAAACTGAAGCTTTCTTT. It specifies CASSPGGTGGKTEAFF.

The chain uses TRBV10-1 and TRBJ2-5; perhaps TRBD2 as D (6 bases). V lost 6 bases, J lost 0 bases, and 23 bases lay in between. Looked up from germline, CDR1 is WNHNN and CDR2 is SYGVQD (reference sequence). The CDR3 runs 18 residues. The CDR3 region is CASRRRPGTFGNQETQYF. The CDR3 DNA is TGCGCCAGCAGGCGGAGACCAGGGACTTTCGGAAACCAAGAGACCCAGTACTTC.

CDR3 DNA: TGTGCCAGCTCGAAACAGGGGTATGGCTACACCTTC. Encoded protein: CASSKQGYGYTF. The chain recombines TRBV18 with TRBJ1-2; TRBD1 aligns across 7 bases. The CDR3 extends over 12 amino acids. Germline CDR1 reads KGHSH; CDR2 reads LQKENI. V lost 6 bases, J lost 5 bases, and 3 bases stayed unmatched.

The chain recombines TRBV9 with TRBJ2-2; the match to TRBD1 covers 8 bases. V lost 3 bases and J lost 5; bases outside the gene matches: 6. The germline gives CDR1 SGDLS, CDR2 YYNGEE. The CDR3 extends over 15 amino acids. The CDR3: CASSARTGQTGELFF. The CDR3 nucleotides are TGTGCCAGCAGCGCCCGGACAGGGCAGACCGGGGAGCTGTTTTTT. The variable domain in full, with the rest retrieved from reference TRBV9 and TRBJ2-2, is DSGVTQTPKHLITATGQRVTLRCSPRSGDLSVYWYQQSLDQGLQFLIQYYNGEERAKGNILERFSAQQFPDLHSELNLSSLELGDSALYFCASSARTGQTGELFFGEGSRLTVL.

The chain joins TRBV6-5 to TRBJ1-4; D gene ambiguous. Germline V gives CDR1 MNHEY, CDR2 SVGAGI. The CDR3 has 16 amino acids. V shed 2 bases and J shed 4 bases, with 14 bases lying between them. This CDR3 reads CASSYHGGGNNEKLFF. Here the CDR3 DNA reads TGTGCCAGCAGTTACCATGGTGGCGGGAATAATGAAAAACTGTTTTTT.

The CDR3 nucleotides read TGTGCCACCAGCACTCAGGGGGCTAGCAATCAGCCCCAGCATTTT. This sequence encodes CATSTQGASNQPQHF. This sequence joins TRBV15 and TRBJ1-5, with 8 bases aligning to TRBD1. Germline-derived CDR1 and CDR2 are LNHNV and YYDKDF (reference sequence). The CDR3 is made up of 15 amino acids. V was clipped by 4 bases and J by 0 bases; unmatched bases: 2.

CDR3 residues: CASSLLTGQGLGTGANVLTF. CDR3 nucleotide sequence: TGTGCCAGCAGCTTATTAACCGGACAGGGATTGGGTACTGGGGCCAACGTCCTGACTTTC. The chain combines TRBV7-6 with TRBJ2-6; 8 positions match TRBD1. V was clipped by 2 bases and J by 2 bases; unmatched bases: 14. This CDR3 comprises 20 residues. Germline assignment: CDR1 SGHVS and CDR2 FNYEAQ.

This clone was counted a few times. The chain combines TRBV10-3 with TRBJ1-1, with 7 bases that match TRBD1. V lost 6 bases and J lost 12; bases outside the gene matches: 7. This CDR3 contains 11 residues. The germline V gene has CDR1 ENHRY and CDR2 SYGVKD. In nucleotides, the CDR3 is TGTGCCATCAGCCAGGACAGGCGGACTTTCTTT. This sequence encodes CAISQDRRTFF.

This clone was seen many times. The chain combines TRBV6-1 with TRBJ1-1, with a tentative D call TRBD1 (6 bases). Germline V lookup: CDR1 MNHNS, CDR2 SASEGT. With 1 base removed from V and 1 base from J, the gap between germline ends came to 13 bases. This CDR3 contains 16 residues. The CDR3, as DNA: TGTGCCAGCAGTGAAGAAGCAGGGGCAGGGAACACTGAAGCTTTCTTT. It yields the protein CASSEEAGAGNTEAFF.